The 20 T cell receptor beta chains given below trace back to one sample, sequenced in a study of blood T cell repertoires in COVID-19. Assay: immunoSEQ multiplex PCR; the TCRdb copy retains only in-frame clones and omits some. The sample lists around 87,000 clones, about 88% occurring once. Sequenced sample: peripheral blood. The receptors here all came from a man in his fifties with acute or convalescent COVID-19.

This chain joins TRBV19 and TRBJ2-3; maybe TRBD2 (6 bases). Germline CDR1 is LNHDA and CDR2 is SQIVND (reference sequence). This CDR3 spans 13 amino acids. The V end lost 4 bases, the J end lost 5 bases, and 10 bases lay between the germline ends. CDR3 loop: CASSRGERDTQYF. CDR3 DNA: TGTGCCAGTAGTAGGGGGGAGAGAGATACGCAGTATTTT.

DNA of the CDR3: TGTGCCAGCAGCATGGGACAGAAGGCTCAGCCCCAGCATTTT. It translates to CASSMGQKAQPQHF. This chain links TRBV27 with TRBJ1-5; 7 bases match TRBD1. After removal of 6 bases from V and 6 bases from J, the junction contained 8 bases not matched to a gene. The germline V gene has CDR1 MNHEY and CDR2 SMNVEV (reference sequence). The CDR3 is 14 residues long.

This clone appeared a few times. Within the sample, other DNA sequences also encode this same CDR3. This chain connects TRBV9 to TRBJ1-3; 9 bases map to TRBD1. There are 16 residues in the CDR3. Germline CDR1 is SGDLS and CDR2 is YYNGEE. V lost 4 bases and J lost 0; bases outside the gene matches: 5. In DNA, the CDR3 is TGTGCCAGCAGCCCACAGGGGGCCTACTCTGGAAACACCATATATTTT. It is translated as CASSPQGAYSGNTIYF.

The chain has TRBV6-5 and TRBJ1-1; maybe TRBD1 (6 bases). The V gene's germline CDR1 is MNHEY and CDR2 SVGAGI. V gave up 6 bases and J gave up 4 bases, with 9 bases separating them. The CDR3 is 12 amino acids. The CDR3 here is CASRRRGTEAFF. The CDR3 DNA sequence: TGTGCCAGCAGGCGCAGGGGCACTGAAGCTTTCTTT.

V and J are TRBV3-1 (or the pseudogene TRBV3-2) and TRBJ2-2; the D gene is possibly TRBD1 (6 bases). V was shortened by 2 bases and J by 6 bases, with 10 bases between the two germline ends. The CDR3 is made up of 14 amino acids. Germline assignment: CDR1 LGHDT and CDR2 YNNKEL (reference sequence). As DNA, the CDR3 is TGTGCCAGCAGCCAATCTCCAGGGGCCGGGGAGCTGTTTTTT. This translates into CASSQSPGAGELFF.

In its sample, this clone was seen once. This chain joins TRBV2 and TRBJ2-6; 8 bases match TRBD1. CDR1 is SNHLY and CDR2 is FYNNEI in the germline V gene. This CDR3 contains 17 residues. The trim removed 6 bases at V and 2 bases at J, leaving 9 bases unmatched. CDR3 coding DNA: TGTGCCAGCAGACTGGGACAGGAGGTGCCTGGGGCCAACGTCCTGACTTTC. This codes for CASRLGQEVPGANVLTF.

This clone has only one observation. The V and J genes are TRBV2 and TRBJ2-3; a weak D match, TRBD2 (6 bases). Trimming stripped 5 bases from V and 0 bases from J, with 15 bases between. This CDR3 has 16 amino acids. In germline, CDR1 is SNHLY, CDR2 FYNNEI. CDR3 in DNA: TGTGCCAGCAGTTCCTATAGCGGTCCTAGCACAGATACGCAGTATTTT. Translated: CASSSYSGPSTDTQYF.

For the CDR3, the DNA is TGTGCCAGCAGCCCAGGACAGGGCGGCTCCTACGAGCAGTACTTC. This codes for CASSPGQGGSYEQYF. The J gene is TRBJ2-7, the V gene TRBV11-2; 8 bases map to TRBD1. CDR3 length: 15 amino acids. V dropped 5 bases and J dropped 0; count of bases not matched to a gene: 6. The germline V gene has CDR1 SGHAT and CDR2 FQNNGV.

The V call is TRBV7-3, the J call TRBJ2-5; possibly TRBD2 for D (5 bases). The CDR3 spans 14 residues. Trimming removed 5 bases from V and 2 bases from J, with 12 bases in between. Germline V gene lookup returns CDR1 SGHTA and CDR2 FQGTGA. The DNA of the CDR3 is TGTGCCAGCAGCCCCTCAGGAGGTCAAGAGACCCAGTACTTC. This gives the protein CASSPSGGQETQYF.

The DNA of the CDR3 is TGTGCCAGCAGCTTCTGGACAGGTACACCTTTATCCTACGAGCAGTACGTC. It is translated as CASSFWTGTPLSYEQYV. J is TRBJ2-7 and V is TRBV11-3; 7 bases line up with TRBD1. Germline CDR1 reads SGHNT; CDR2 reads YENEEA. The CDR3 totals 17 residues. Unmatched junction bases numbered 12, after V lost 3 bases and J lost 1 base.

The chain links TRBV5-5 to TRBJ1-6, with D perhaps matching TRBD1 (6 bases). Trimming took off 1 base at V and 10 bases at J, with 15 bases between the two ends. The CDR3 totals 15 residues. The germline gives CDR1 SGHKS, CDR2 YYEKEE (reference sequence). The CDR3 protein is CASSLSWWGQSPLHF. The CDR3, as DNA: TGTGCCAGCAGCTTGTCGTGGTGGGGGCAATCACCCCTCCACTTT.

The sample holds a few counts of this clone. V gene TRBV2 combines with J gene TRBJ1-6; TRBD1 aligns across 8 bases. V dropped 4 bases and J dropped 7; count of bases not matched to a gene: 3. This CDR3 contains 14 residues. Germline-derived CDR1 and CDR2 are SNHLY and FYNNEI. CDR3 protein: CASSVTGENSPLHF. In DNA form, the CDR3 reads TGTGCCAGCAGTGTGACAGGGGAAAATTCACCCCTCCACTTT.

This clone came up a few times. Here the CDR3 reads CASSGRQGGGEKLFF. The CDR3 DNA reads as TGTGCCAGCAGCGGCCGACAGGGAGGTGGTGAAAAACTGTTTTTT. The chain carries TRBV5-4 and TRBJ1-4; 7 bases match TRBD1. The CDR3 length is 15 residues. Per germline, CDR1 SGHNT and CDR2 YYREEE (reference sequence). V gave up 4 bases and J gave up 7 bases; unmatched junction bases: 10.

The chain carries TRBV28 and TRBJ1-1; TRBD1 might be the D (5 bases). CDR1 MDHEN and CDR2 SYDVKM come from the germline V gene. V was trimmed by 3 bases and J by 4 bases, leaving 12 bases between them. The CDR3 contains 14 residues. The chain's CDR3 is CASSFLPTGTEAFF. For the CDR3, the DNA is TGTGCCAGCAGTTTTCTACCCACAGGCACTGAAGCTTTCTTT.

The V and J genes are TRBV20-1 and TRBJ1-1, with TRBD1 as a possible D gene (5 bases). The V end was cut by 3 bases, the J end by 1 base, with 12 bases between. This CDR3 spans 14 amino acids. Germline V gene sequence: CDR1 DFQATT, CDR2 SNEGSKA (reference sequence). CDR3 bases: TGCAGTGCTAGTAGCGGGACCGCGAACACTGAAGCTTTCTTT. Translated, it gives CSASSGTANTEAFF.

This clone has a handful of counts. This chain uses TRBV30 with TRBJ1-5, with 8 nucleotides matching TRBD1. The V segment lost 3 bases and the J segment 2 bases; nucleotides outside the gene matches: 3. This CDR3 is built from 14 residues. Germline assignment: CDR1 GTSNPN and CDR2 SVGIG (reference sequence). The CDR3 DNA sequence: TGTGCCTGGAGCCCGACAGGGGGCAATCAGCCCCAGCATTTT. It encodes CAWSPTGGNQPQHF.

The V call is TRBV5-6, the J call TRBJ1-1; D gene ambiguous. With 3 bases removed from V and 7 bases from J, the gap between germline ends came to 13 bases. Germline V CDR1 and CDR2: SGHDT, YYEEEE. The CDR3 sequence is 13 residues long. The CDR3 spells CASSSSLGGEAFF. In nucleotides, the CDR3 is TGTGCCAGCAGCTCCTCCCTCGGCGGTGAAGCTTTCTTT.

V usage is TRBV30 and J usage is TRBJ2-3, with D uncertain. CDR3 length: 11 residues. The V gene lost 5 bases and the J gene lost 6 bases, with 9 bases spanning the gap. Germline V gene data show CDR1 as GTSNPN and CDR2 as SVGIG (reference sequence). CDR3 bases: TGTGCCTGGGGGCAGACGGATACGCAGTATTTT. Translating it yields CAWGQTDTQYF.

In its sample, this clone was seen once. The V and J genes are TRBV5-1 and TRBJ2-5; 8 bases are a match to TRBD1. This CDR3 comprises 14 residues. Trimming cost V 0 bases and J 5 bases; bases outside gene matches: 3. Germline assignment: CDR1 SGHRS and CDR2 YFSETQ. The CDR3 is CASSLGQGQETQYF. The CDR3 DNA follows: TGCGCCAGCAGCTTGGGACAGGGGCAGGAGACCCAGTACTTC.

The V call is TRBV3-1 (or the pseudogene TRBV3-2), the J call TRBJ2-1; 8 bases map to TRBD2. The CDR3 is made up of 15 amino acids. V trimming: 4 bases; J trimming: 9 bases; junction bases outside the gene matches: 11. Looked up from germline, CDR1 is LGHDT and CDR2 is YNNKEL (reference sequence). Written as DNA, the CDR3 is TGTGCCAGCAGCCCCCGGGGGGGCGAGGGGAGTGAGCAGTTCTTC. This encodes CASSPRGGEGSEQFF.